This TCR beta chain was recovered during a study of beta chain features in type 1 diabetes. Looking at the study overall: There were 95 million to 110 million sorted cells examined across all samples.

CDR1 is LGHNA, CDR2 YSLEER, per germline. The CDR3 runs 17 residues. The V end was cut by 6 bases, the J end by 0 bases, with 15 bases between. The isolated RNA, all of it, was reverse transcribed, so expressed TCRB transcripts were what got sequenced. Some clones are missing from TCRdb's copy, which holds only in-frame ones; the method was immunoSEQ multiplex PCR. The profile covers around 260,000 clones, with roughly 20% appearing a single time and 0.028% taken by the ten largest. Study findings and constraints: For patients, the naive, central memory and Treg TCRB repertoires appeared more alike than for healthy donors. PCR may have favored shorter templates equally in patients and controls. TCRB CDR3s from Type 1 diabetes patients were moderately but significantly shorter in all four CD4+ subsets.

Comment on this clone: Its target is unknown.

The source of this sequence is a woman aged 40 to 49 with type 1 diabetes. Source material: naive CD4+ T cells from blood. The V call is TRBV4-3, the J call TRBJ2-6; possibly TRBD1 for D (5 bases). The CDR3 loop is CASSQAGASSGANVLTF. The CDR3 coding sequence is TGCGCCAGCAGTCAGGCTGGGGCGAGCTCTGGGGCCAACGTCCTGACTTTC.